This T cell receptor beta chain was sequenced for a study of blood T cell repertoires in COVID-19. Overall study context: T cells, B-cell-depleted T cells, or PBMCs provided the cDNA or gDNA that served as material.

Adults between roughly 18 and 95 years of age took part from under 25 US areas. Participant-given clinical history determined each cohort assignment. The germline gives CDR1 ENHRY, CDR2 SYGVKD. The CDR3 spans 14 residues. Germline trimming cut 4 bases from V and 5 bases from J; bases unmatched to any gene: 3. Only in-frame clones appear in the TCRdb table, and some are missing; sequencing was by immunoSEQ multiplex PCR. The repertoire holds 150,000 or so clones, with 80% as singletons. The specimen sequenced was PBMCs or T cells enriched from blood (not recorded which). The source of this sequence is a middle-aged man who had recovered from COVID-19. The J gene is TRBJ2-1, the V gene TRBV10-3, with TRBD2 matching 9 bases. The CDR3 bases are TGTGCCATCAGTGGTAGCGGGGGCGACAATGAGCAGTTCTTC. This encodes CAISGSGGDNEQFF.